The clone carrying this T cell receptor (beta chain) was observed many times. Its antigen is not known. This entry belongs to a study of T cell repertoires in cytomegalovirus infection. Study-level information: Matching HLA type and CMV infection were both indicated by public TCR beta signatures.

Per the germline V gene, CDR1 is SGHVS and CDR2 is FQNEAQ. Trimming cost V 8 bases and J 7 bases, with 15 bases left between them. The CDR3 sequence is 14 residues long. General study points: Cumulated frequencies of public TCR beta families served to identify carriers of CMV plus the relevant HLA. CMV-specific TCR beta clonotypes restricted by HLA-C dominated the ex vivo response.

Via MiXCR, TCRdb re-called the reads, giving one row per CDR3 protein. The table has around 140,000 distinct CDR3 sequences, 5.5% to 8% seen once. The sequence derives from a human donor in good health (CMV status not recorded). Some clones in this sample may be carry-over from other donors' samples. Sample: PBMCs. The V gene is TRBV7-8, the J gene TRBJ1-6; possible D gene TRBD1, 6 bases. The CDR3 region is CASCPSGGNSPLHF. The CDR3 nucleotides read TGTGCCAGCTGTCCCTCCGGGGGCAATTCACCCCTCCACTTT.